The source of this T cell receptor beta chain is a study of T-cell reconstitution after alpha-beta-depleted transplantation in children. CDR1 and CDR2 (germline): SGHKS, YYEKEE (reference sequence). The V and J ends lost 4 bases and 5 bases, in that order; junction bases with no gene match: 12. This CDR3 comprises 16 residues. Preparation of the TCRbeta library involved a method that used unique molecular identifiers. TCRdb fed the PCR reads into MiXCR, producing one record per CDR3 protein. The sample has some 300,000 distinct CDR3 sequences, 10% seen once; the top ten hold approximately 7.6%. This clonotype appeared many times. Its antigen is undetermined. Overall study results and limits: Surviving recipient T cells and thymic progenitors produced the high day-60 TCRbeta diversity seen in some patients. It was newly produced T cells that mostly accounted for T-cell counts and diversity one year after transplant.

The sequenced sample was PBMCs, obtained before TCRalphabeta/CD19-depleted stem cell transplant. The source is a boy under three years old with acute myeloid leukemia, due to receive a stem cell transplant. The V and J genes are TRBV5-5 and TRBJ2-7, with 10 bases aligning to TRBD1. The CDR3 DNA reads as TGTGCCAGCAGCCTATTTCTCGGGACAGGGGACCACGAGCAGTACTTC. This encodes CASSLFLGTGDHEQYF. Looking up the rest from reference TRBV5-5 and TRBJ2-7 gives the full variable domain: DAGVTQSPTHLIKTRGQQVTLRCSPISGHKSVSWYQQVLGQGPQFIFQYYEKEERGRGNFPDRFSARQFPNYSSELNVNALLLGDSALYLCASSLFLGTGDHEQYFGPGTRLTVT.